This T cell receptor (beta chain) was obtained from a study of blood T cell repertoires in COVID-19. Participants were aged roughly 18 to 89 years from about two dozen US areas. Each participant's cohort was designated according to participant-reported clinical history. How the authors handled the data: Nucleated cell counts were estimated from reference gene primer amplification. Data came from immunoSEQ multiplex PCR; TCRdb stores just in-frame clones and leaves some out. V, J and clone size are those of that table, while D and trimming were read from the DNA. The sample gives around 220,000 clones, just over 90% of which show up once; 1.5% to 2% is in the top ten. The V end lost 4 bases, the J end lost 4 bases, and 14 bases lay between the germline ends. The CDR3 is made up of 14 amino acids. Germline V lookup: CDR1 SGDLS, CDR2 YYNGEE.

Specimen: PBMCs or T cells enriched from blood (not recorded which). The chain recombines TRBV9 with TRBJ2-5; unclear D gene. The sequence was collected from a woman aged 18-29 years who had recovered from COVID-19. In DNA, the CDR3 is TGTGCCAGCAGCTACACCCGGGTGGGAGAGACCCAGTACTTC. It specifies CASSYTRVGETQYF.